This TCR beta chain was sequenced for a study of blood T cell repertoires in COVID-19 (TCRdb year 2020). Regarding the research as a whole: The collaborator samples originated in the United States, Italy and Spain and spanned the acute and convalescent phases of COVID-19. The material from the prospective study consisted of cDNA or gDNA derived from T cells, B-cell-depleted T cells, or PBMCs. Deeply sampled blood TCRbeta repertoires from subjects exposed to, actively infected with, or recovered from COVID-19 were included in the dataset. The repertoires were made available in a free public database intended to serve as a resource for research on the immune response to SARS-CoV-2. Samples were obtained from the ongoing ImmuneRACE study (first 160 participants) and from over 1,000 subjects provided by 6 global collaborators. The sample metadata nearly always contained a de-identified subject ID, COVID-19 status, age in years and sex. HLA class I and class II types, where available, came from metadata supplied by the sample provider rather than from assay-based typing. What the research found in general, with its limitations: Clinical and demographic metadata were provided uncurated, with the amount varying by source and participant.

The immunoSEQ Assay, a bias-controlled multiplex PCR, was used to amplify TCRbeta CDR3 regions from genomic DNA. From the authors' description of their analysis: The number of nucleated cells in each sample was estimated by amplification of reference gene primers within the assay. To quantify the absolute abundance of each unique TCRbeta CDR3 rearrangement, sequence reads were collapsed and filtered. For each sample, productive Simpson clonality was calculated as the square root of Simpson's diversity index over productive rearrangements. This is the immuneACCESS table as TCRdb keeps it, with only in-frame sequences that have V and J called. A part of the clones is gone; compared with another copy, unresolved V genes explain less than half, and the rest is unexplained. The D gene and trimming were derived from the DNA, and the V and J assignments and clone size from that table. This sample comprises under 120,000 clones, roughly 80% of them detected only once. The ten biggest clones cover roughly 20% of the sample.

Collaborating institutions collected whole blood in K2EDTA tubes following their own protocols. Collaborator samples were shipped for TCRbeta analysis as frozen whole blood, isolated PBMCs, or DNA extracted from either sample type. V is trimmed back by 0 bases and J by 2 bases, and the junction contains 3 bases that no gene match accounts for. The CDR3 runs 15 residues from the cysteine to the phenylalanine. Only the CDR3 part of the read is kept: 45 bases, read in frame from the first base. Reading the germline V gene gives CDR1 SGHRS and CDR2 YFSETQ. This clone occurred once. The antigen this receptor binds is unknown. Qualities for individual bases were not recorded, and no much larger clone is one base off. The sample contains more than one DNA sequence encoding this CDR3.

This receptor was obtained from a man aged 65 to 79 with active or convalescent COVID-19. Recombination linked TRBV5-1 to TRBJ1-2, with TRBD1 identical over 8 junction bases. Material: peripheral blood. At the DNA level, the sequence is TGCGCCAGCAGCTTGGGACAGGGGAGGAACTATGGCTACACCTTC. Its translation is CASSLGQGRNYGYTF.